The next 7 T cell receptor beta chains were all read from a single sample in a study of beta chain features in type 1 diabetes. Investigators reverse transcribed all isolated RNA, so they sequenced expressed TCRB transcripts. Sequencing used immunoSEQ multiplex PCR; TCRdb keeps in-frame clones, though not all of them. This table holds roughly 330,000 clones, approximately 11% found once. The sequencing input was naive CD4+ T cells from blood. The source is a woman aged 30 to 39 in good health.

The rearrangement joins TRBV11-1 to TRBJ2-2; a weak D match, TRBD1 (6 bases). CDR1 SGHAT and CDR2 FQDESV come from the germline V gene (reference sequence). CDR3 length: 16 residues. The germline V and J ends were trimmed by 6 bases and 2 bases, with 16 bases remaining between them. The CDR3 loop reads CASRTAGAANTGELFF. DNA of the CDR3: TGTGCCAGCAGAACCGCAGGGGCAGCCAACACCGGGGAGCTGTTTTTT.

The rearrangement links TRBV7-2 to TRBJ1-2; 9 nucleotides line up with TRBD1. The ends lost 5 bases at V and 8 bases at J; junction bases unmatched: 9. This CDR3 contains 14 residues. CDR1 and CDR2 from the germline V gene are SGHTA and FQGNSA. CDR3 sequence: CASSGRTGVDGYTF. CDR3 nucleotide sequence: TGTGCCAGCAGCGGTAGGACAGGGGTAGACGGCTACACCTTC. The full variable domain, its missing parts supplied by reference TRBV7-2 and TRBJ1-2, is GAGVSQSPSNKVTEKGKDVELRCDPISGHTALYWYRQSLGQGLEFLIYFQGNSAPDKSGLPSDRFSAERTGGSVSTLTIQRTQQEDSAVYLCASSGRTGVDGYTFGSGTRLTVV.

This clone was found a few times. This chain uses TRBV7-9 with TRBJ1-1; no clear D. Germline CDR1 reads SEHNR; CDR2 reads FQNEAQ (reference sequence). The ends were cut back, 3 bases at V and 10 bases at J, with 9 bases in the middle. CDR3 length: 11 residues. The chain's CDR3 is CASSFERGAFF. The DNA for the CDR3 is TGTGCCAGCAGCTTTGAACGGGGAGCTTTCTTT.

The rearrangement uses TRBV9 and TRBJ2-2; 9 nucleotides agree with TRBD2. This CDR3 has 15 amino acids. Per the germline V gene, CDR1 is SGDLS and CDR2 is YYNGEE. The junction had 6 bases not matched to a gene; V was cut back by 1 base and J by 8 bases. CDR3 nucleotides: TGTGCCAGCAGCGTAATGCGGGAGGGCCGTGGGGAGCTGTTTTTT. Amino acid sequence: CASSVMREGRGELFF.

This clone turned up a few times. The chain joins TRBV5-4 to TRBJ2-1; maybe TRBD2 (6 bases). The CDR3 has 15 amino acids. The V gene lost 0 bases and the J gene lost 10 bases, with 17 bases spanning the gap. Germline V gives CDR1 SGHNT, CDR2 YYREEE (reference sequence). The CDR3 nucleotides read TGTGCCAGCAGCTTGGGCGGGGCCGAGGTTGGGGAGCAGTTCTTC. Protein product: CASSLGGAEVGEQFF.

The chain recombines TRBV21-1 with TRBJ2-7; TRBD1, as called in the table, went unchecked against the DNA. TRBV21-1 constitutes a pseudogene. This CDR3 spans 14 amino acids. CDR3 sequence: CASSKLGPSYEQYF. DNA for the CDR3: TGTGCCAGCAGCAAATTGGGCCCTTCCTACGAGCAGTACTTC.

The gene calls are TRBV7-9 and TRBJ1-2, with a weak D call TRBD1 (5 bases). In germline, CDR1 is SEHNR, CDR2 FQNEAQ (reference sequence). V was shortened by 4 bases and J by 7 bases, with 16 bases between the two germline ends. The CDR3 spans 14 residues. For the CDR3, the DNA is TGTGCCAGCAGCTCTGTTGGGAGGGACCCTGGCTACACCTTC. As protein: CASSSVGRDPGYTF. Combining the CDR3 with reference TRBV7-9 and TRBJ1-2 gives the whole variable domain DTGVSQNPRHKITKRGQNVTFRCDPISEHNRLYWYRQTLGQGPEFLTYFQNEAQLEKSRLLSDRFSAERPKGSFSTLEIQRTEQGDSAMYLCASSSVGRDPGYTFGSGTRLTVV.